One sample yielded the 26 T cell receptor beta chains listed below, sequenced in a study of cytomegalovirus exposure and HLA in healthy donors listed by TCRdb under 2017. Library preparation employed the immunoSEQ multiplex PCR assay. For the multiplex PCR, a mixture combining 60 forward primers for TCR Vbeta segments and 13 reverse primers for TCR Jbeta segments was used. Drawn from immuneACCESS, this table holds only the in-frame rearrangements with V and J called that TCRdb kept. Clones are partly lost; checked studies trace under half to an unresolved V gene and leave the rest unexplained. The sample records hundreds of thousands of clones, around four fifths of which are singletons. 0.5% to 0.7% of the sample is in the top ten clones. The sample was PBMCs. These receptors were collected from a woman between 35 and 50 years old in good health and CMV-seronegative.

This chain uses TRBV7-9 with TRBJ2-1; TRBD2 aligns across 7 bases. The CDR3 extends over 17 amino acids. J was trimmed by 4 bases and V by 3 bases; bases with no gene match: 12. Germline lookup yields CDR1 SEHNR and CDR2 FQNEAQ (reference sequence). CDR3 sequence: CASSFGWEGELYNEQFF. CDR3 DNA: TGTGCCAGCAGCTTTGGGTGGGAGGGAGAGCTTTACAATGAGCAGTTCTTC.

The chain combines TRBV4-3 with TRBJ2-1, with 7 bases that match TRBD2. The trim removed 3 bases at V and 7 bases at J, leaving 15 bases unmatched. The CDR3 has 17 residues. Per germline, CDR1 LGHNA and CDR2 YSLEER. CDR3 sequence: CASSHTRLLRGGNEQFF. In DNA form, the CDR3 reads TGCGCCAGCAGCCATACCAGGCTTTTGCGGGGAGGGAATGAGCAGTTCTTC.

This clone has more than one count but fewer than ten. The CDR3 DNA is TGCGCCAGCAGCCAAGATGTCGGGAACACTGAAGCTTTCTTT. Translation: CASSQDVGNTEAFF. V is TRBV4-1 and J is TRBJ1-1; D unresolved. Trimming removed 0 bases from V and 1 base from J, with 6 bases in between. Germline CDR1 is MGHRA and CDR2 is YSYEKL. This CDR3 has 14 residues.

The chain combines TRBV7-2 with TRBJ2-2, with no clear D. Trimming pared 3 bases from V and 7 bases from J, leaving 9 bases between. Germline V CDR1 and CDR2: SGHTA, FQGNSA. The CDR3 contains 13 residues. This chain's CDR3 is CASSFRAVGELFF. In DNA form, the CDR3 reads TGTGCCAGCAGCTTTAGAGCTGTCGGGGAGCTGTTTTTT.

The rearrangement joins TRBV28 to TRBJ1-1, with D perhaps matching TRBD1 (5 bases). Deletions cut 8 bases from V and 1 base from J, with 17 bases between. The CDR3 length is 15 residues. Germline V gene lookup returns CDR1 MDHEN and CDR2 SYDVKM. The DNA of the CDR3 is TGTGCCAGCGGGGCCTTTTACAGGAAGAACACTGAAGCTTTCTTT. Amino acid sequence: CASGAFYRKNTEAFF.

The chain employs TRBV30 and TRBJ1-2, with TRBD1 identical over 8 bases. J was trimmed by 8 bases and V by 3 bases; bases with no gene match: 8. The CDR3 totals 13 residues. Looked up from germline, CDR1 is GTSNPN and CDR2 is SVGIG (reference sequence). The CDR3 bases are TGTGCCTGGAGGCCTGGGGCAGGGGGCGGCTACACCTTC. Protein product: CAWRPGAGGGYTF.

The chain links TRBV9 to TRBJ1-1; 7 bases agree with TRBD1. The junction had 5 bases not matched to a gene; V was cut back by 2 bases and J by 4 bases. This CDR3 is built from 14 residues. The germline gives CDR1 SGDLS, CDR2 YYNGEE. The CDR3: CASSVGTASTEAFF. CDR3 sequence (DNA): TGTGCCAGCAGCGTCGGGACAGCGAGCACTGAAGCTTTCTTT.

In this sample, this clone turned up a few times. DNA for the CDR3: TGTGCCAGCAGTTTAGGGACAGGGGTCACTGAAGCTTTCTTT. It translates to CASSLGTGVTEAFF. This chain links TRBV27 with TRBJ1-1, with TRBD1 matching 10 bases. This CDR3 has 14 residues. V gave up 2 bases and J gave up 4 bases; unmatched junction bases: 1. Per germline, CDR1 MNHEY and CDR2 SMNVEV (reference sequence).

Comment on this clone: This same CDR3 is encoded by further DNA sequences in the sample. The rearrangement uses TRBV9 and TRBJ2-3, with 8 bases lining up with TRBD2. V shed 0 bases, J shed 4 bases, and the junction held 4 bases outside the gene matches. The germline CDR1 and CDR2 sequences are SGDLS and YYNGEE. The CDR3 totals 15 residues. The CDR3 spells CASSVEGSGADTQYF. CDR3 coding DNA: TGTGCCAGCAGCGTAGAGGGTAGCGGGGCAGATACGCAGTATTTT.

The chain employs TRBV6-1 and TRBJ2-7, with a possible D match to TRBD2 (6 bases). There are 15 residues in the CDR3. CDR1 MNHNS and CDR2 SASEGT come from the germline V gene. Trimming pared 10 bases from V and 2 bases from J, leaving 21 bases between. Here the CDR3 reads CATREVGRTPYEQYF. The CDR3 DNA reads TGTGCCACCCGAGAGGTGGGGAGGACTCCCTACGAGCAGTACTTC.

The chain employs TRBV9 and TRBJ1-2; 8 nucleotides match TRBD1. Germline V gives CDR1 SGDLS, CDR2 YYNGEE. J was trimmed by 0 bases and V by 1 base; bases with no gene match: 11. The CDR3 has 18 residues. Here the CDR3 DNA reads TGTGCCAGCAGCGTACATTCGGGACAGGACTTTACTAACTATGGCTACACCTTC. It is translated as CASSVHSGQDFTNYGYTF.

Here the CDR3 DNA reads TGTGCCTGGAGTGTAGAGGGCCCCGGGGGGCGAGGCCATGGCAATCAGCCCCAGCATTTT. This codes for CAWSVEGPGGRGHGNQPQHF. The chain employs TRBV30 and TRBJ1-5; TRBD1 might be the D (6 bases). Trimming cost V 0 bases and J 2 bases, with 26 bases left between them. Germline CDR1 and CDR2: GTSNPN and SVGIG (reference sequence). The CDR3 is 20 amino acids.

This chain uses TRBV30 with TRBJ1-5; 12 bases are shared with TRBD1. This CDR3 has 16 residues. Germline CDR1 reads GTSNPN; CDR2 reads SVGIG (reference sequence). V was pared by 3 bases and J by 3 bases, with 6 bases of the junction left unmatched. The CDR3 spells CAWSAWDRGPNQPQHF. DNA of the CDR3: TGTGCCTGGAGCGCATGGGACAGGGGGCCCAATCAGCCCCAGCATTTT.

This rearrangement joins TRBV7-9 to TRBJ2-3; 8 nucleotides align to TRBD2. The CDR3 length is 16 residues. Per the germline V gene, CDR1 is SEHNR and CDR2 is FQNEAQ (reference sequence). The V segment lost 2 bases and the J segment 0 bases; nucleotides outside the gene matches: 4. CDR3 bases: TGTGCCAGCAGCTTACGCGGGGGGCGGAGCACAGATACGCAGTATTTT. This gives the protein CASSLRGGRSTDTQYF.

J is TRBJ2-7 and V is TRBV28, with 10 bases matching TRBD2. Germline lookup yields CDR1 MDHEN and CDR2 SYDVKM. The CDR3 is made up of 14 amino acids. V shed 6 bases, J shed 4 bases, and the junction held 6 bases outside the gene matches. CDR3 in amino acids: CASRPGLAQYEQYF. CDR3 DNA: TGTGCCAGCAGGCCGGGACTAGCGCAGTACGAGCAGTACTTC.

This rearrangement joins TRBV5-1 to TRBJ2-7, with a tentative D call TRBD1 (5 bases). The DNA end lines up better with TRBJ2-5; the J call may be wrong. The V gene's germline CDR1 is SGHRS and CDR2 YFSETQ. This CDR3 comprises 14 residues. The CDR3 sequence is CASSLEGIQETQYF. For the CDR3, the DNA is TGCGCCAGCAGCTTGGAGGGGATCCAAGAGACCCAGTACTTC.

V gene TRBV7-2 combines with J gene TRBJ2-1; D is uncertain. The V end lost 1 base, the J end lost 5 bases, and 6 bases lay between the germline ends. CDR3 length: 13 residues. Looked up from germline, CDR1 is SGHTA and CDR2 is FQGNSA. The CDR3 reads CASSLDGHNEQFF. CDR3 sequence (DNA): TGTGCCAGCAGCTTAGACGGTCACAATGAGCAGTTCTTC.

V and J are TRBV4-1 and TRBJ1-5; 11 bases line up with TRBD1. With 3 bases clipped from V and 6 bases from J, the junction kept 1 base outside the gene matches. CDR1 is MGHRA and CDR2 is YSYEKL in the germline V gene. The CDR3 length is 14 residues. The CDR3 DNA sequence: TGCGCCAGCAGCCAGGACAGGGGGCTTCAGCCCCAGCATTTT. Protein product: CASSQDRGLQPQHF.

Concerning this clone: Relative to the germline gene, one junction end is altered; a read error may explain this. The chain couples TRBV7-9 to TRBJ1-6, with a tentative D call TRBD1 (6 bases). This CDR3 has 14 amino acids. Germline CDR1 and CDR2: SEHNR and FQNEAQ (reference sequence). In DNA form, the CDR3 reads TGTTCCAGCAGCTTAAACAGGGTTTACTCACCCCTCCACTTT. Translating gives CSSSLNRVYSPLHF. Full variable domain (rest looked up from reference TRBV7-9 and TRBJ1-6): DTGVSQNPRHKITKRGQNVTFRCDPISEHNRLYWYRQTLGQGPEFLTYFQNEAQLEKSRLLSDRFSAERPKGSFSTLEIQRTEQGDSAMYLCSSSLNRVYSPLHFGNGTRLTVT.

With regard to this clone: A read error may produce the germline difference seen at one junction end. Other DNA sequences in the sample encode the same CDR3. The DNA for the CDR3 is TGTGCCAGCAGTGATCGTCAGGGGGCCGGGGAGCTATTTTTT. This encodes CASSDRQGAGELFF. V gene TRBV2 combines with J gene TRBJ2-2, with TRBD1 matching 8 bases. The CDR3 length is 14 residues. Germline V lookup: CDR1 SNHLY, CDR2 FYNNEI.

The J gene is TRBJ1-1, the V gene TRBV6-5; maybe TRBD1 (6 bases). Germline V CDR1 and CDR2: MNHEY, SVGAGI. V was trimmed by 5 bases and J by 5 bases, leaving 9 bases between them. This CDR3 region has 12 residues. CDR3 nucleotide sequence: TGTGCCAGCAGTCCACAGGGAACTGAAGCTTTCTTT. Translation gives CASSPQGTEAFF.

DNA of the CDR3: TGTGCCAGCAGCTTAATGCCCGGGAACACTGAAGCTTTCTTT. It yields the protein CASSLMPGNTEAFF. The chain is built from TRBV11-2 and TRBJ1-1; D unresolved. The CDR3 is 14 residues long. Trimming stripped 2 bases from V and 1 base from J, with 8 bases between. The V gene's germline CDR1 is SGHAT and CDR2 FQNNGV.

The chain employs TRBV5-1 and TRBJ1-1, with D possibly being TRBD1 (6 bases). CDR1 SGHRS and CDR2 YFSETQ come from the germline V gene. The CDR3 runs to 13 residues. The V end lost 0 bases, the J end lost 7 bases, and 10 bases lay between the germline ends. The CDR3 DNA reads TGCGCCAGCAGCTTGGCAGGGGCGGTTGAAGCTTTCTTT. It yields the protein CASSLAGAVEAFF.

The chain is built from TRBV7-6 and TRBJ2-3; 14 bases agree with TRBD2. Germline CDR1 reads SGHVS; CDR2 reads FNYEAQ. There are 17 residues in the CDR3. J lost 2 bases, V lost 1 base, and 2 bases had no gene match. DNA of the CDR3: TGTGCCAGCAGCTTAGGGACTAGCGGGGGGCTCACAGATACGCAGTATTTT. Translated: CASSLGTSGGLTDTQYF.

The V and J genes are TRBV15 and TRBJ1-4, with TRBD1 matching 7 bases. The germline gives CDR1 LNHNV, CDR2 YYDKDF (reference sequence). V lost 3 bases to trimming and J lost 6 bases; unmatched junction nucleotides: 7. The CDR3 runs to 15 residues. The CDR3 spells CATSSRDRKYEKLFF. Written as DNA, the CDR3 is TGTGCCACCAGCAGCCGGGACAGAAAATATGAAAAACTGTTTTTT.

This clone was seen a few times. The chain has TRBV2 and TRBJ2-7; 7 positions agree with TRBD1. Germline CDR1 and CDR2: SNHLY and FYNNEI. The CDR3 is 13 residues long. The trim removed 8 bases at V and 0 bases at J, leaving 4 bases unmatched. In nucleotides, the CDR3 is TGTGCCAGCTCAGGGGGACCCTCCTACGAGCAGTACTTC. This encodes CASSGGPSYEQYF.